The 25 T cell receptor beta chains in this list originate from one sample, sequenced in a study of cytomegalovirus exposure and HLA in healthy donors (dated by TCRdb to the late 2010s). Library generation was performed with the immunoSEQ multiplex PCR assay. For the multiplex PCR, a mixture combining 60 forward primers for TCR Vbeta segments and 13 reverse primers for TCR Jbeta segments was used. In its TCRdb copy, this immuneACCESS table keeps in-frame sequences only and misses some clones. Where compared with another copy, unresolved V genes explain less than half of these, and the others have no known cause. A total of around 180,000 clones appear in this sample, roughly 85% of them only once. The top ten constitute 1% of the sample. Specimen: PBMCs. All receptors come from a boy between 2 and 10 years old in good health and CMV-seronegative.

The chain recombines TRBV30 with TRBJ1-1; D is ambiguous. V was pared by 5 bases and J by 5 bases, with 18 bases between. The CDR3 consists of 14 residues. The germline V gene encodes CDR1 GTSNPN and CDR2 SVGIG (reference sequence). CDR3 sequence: CAWGRAESGTEAFF. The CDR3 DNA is TGTGCCTGGGGGCGGGCCGAATCCGGGACTGAAGCTTTCTTT.

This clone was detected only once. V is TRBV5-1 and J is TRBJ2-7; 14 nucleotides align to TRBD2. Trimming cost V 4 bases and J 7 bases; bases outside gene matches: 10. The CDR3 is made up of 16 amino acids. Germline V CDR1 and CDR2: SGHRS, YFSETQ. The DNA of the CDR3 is TGCGCCAGCAGCCGCGACGGGACTAGCGGGAGCAGGGAGCAGTACTTC. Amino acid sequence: CASSRDGTSGSREQYF.

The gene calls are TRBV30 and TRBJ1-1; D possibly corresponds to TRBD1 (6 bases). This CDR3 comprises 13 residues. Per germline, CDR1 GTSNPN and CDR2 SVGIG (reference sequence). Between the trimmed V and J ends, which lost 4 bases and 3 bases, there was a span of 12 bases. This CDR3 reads CAWMWGLDTEAFF. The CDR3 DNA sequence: TGTGCCTGGATGTGGGGGCTGGACACTGAAGCTTTCTTT.

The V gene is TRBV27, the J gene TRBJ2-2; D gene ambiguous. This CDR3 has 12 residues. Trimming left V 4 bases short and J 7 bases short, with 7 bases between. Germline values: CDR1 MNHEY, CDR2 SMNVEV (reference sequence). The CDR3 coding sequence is TGTGCCAGCAGTTCCTTAGTCGGGGAGCTGTTTTTT. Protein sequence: CASSSLVGELFF.

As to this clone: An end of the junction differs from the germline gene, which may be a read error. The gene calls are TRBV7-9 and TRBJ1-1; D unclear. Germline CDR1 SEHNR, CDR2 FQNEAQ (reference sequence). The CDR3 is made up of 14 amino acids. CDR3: CSSSPQRANTEAFF. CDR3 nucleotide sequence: TGTTCCAGCAGCCCCCAGAGGGCGAACACTGAAGCTTTCTTT.

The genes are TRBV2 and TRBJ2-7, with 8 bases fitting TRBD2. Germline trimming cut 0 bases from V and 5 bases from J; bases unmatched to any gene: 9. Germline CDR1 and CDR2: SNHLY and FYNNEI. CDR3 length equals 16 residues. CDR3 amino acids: CASSEARTPGRDEQYF. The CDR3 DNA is TGTGCCAGCAGTGAAGCGCGGACACCCGGGAGGGACGAGCAGTACTTC.

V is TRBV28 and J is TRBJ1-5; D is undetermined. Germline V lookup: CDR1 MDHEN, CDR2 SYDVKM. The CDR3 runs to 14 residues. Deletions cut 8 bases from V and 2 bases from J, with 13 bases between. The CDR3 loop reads CASFGPEGNQPQHF. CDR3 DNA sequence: TGTGCCAGCTTTGGCCCAGAGGGCAATCAGCCCCAGCATTTT.

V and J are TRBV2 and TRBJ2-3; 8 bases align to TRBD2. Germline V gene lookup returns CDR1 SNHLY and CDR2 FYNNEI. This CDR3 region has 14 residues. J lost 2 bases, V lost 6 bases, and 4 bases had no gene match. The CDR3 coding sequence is TGTGCCAGCAGCGGGGGGGCGTACACAGATACGCAGTATTTT. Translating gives CASSGGAYTDTQYF.

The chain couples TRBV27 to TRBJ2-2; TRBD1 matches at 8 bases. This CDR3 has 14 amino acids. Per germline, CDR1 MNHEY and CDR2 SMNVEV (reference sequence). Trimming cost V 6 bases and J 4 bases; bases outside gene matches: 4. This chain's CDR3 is CASSPGQVTGELFF. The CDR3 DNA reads TGTGCCAGCAGCCCGGGACAGGTCACCGGGGAGCTGTTTTTT.

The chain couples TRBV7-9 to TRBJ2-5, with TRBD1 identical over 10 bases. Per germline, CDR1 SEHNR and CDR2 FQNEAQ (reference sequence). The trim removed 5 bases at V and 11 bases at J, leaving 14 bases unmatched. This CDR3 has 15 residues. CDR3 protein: CASSDKTGGMGEQYF. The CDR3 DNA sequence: TGTGCCAGCAGCGACAAGACAGGGGGCATGGGAGAGCAGTACTTC.

This CDR3 is CASSQDGLSNQPQHF. CDR3 in DNA: TGCGCCAGCAGCCAAGATGGGCTTAGCAATCAGCCCCAGCATTTT. This chain uses TRBV4-1 with TRBJ1-5; D is ambiguous. V lost 0 bases, J lost 0 bases, and 6 bases lay in between. The germline gives CDR1 MGHRA, CDR2 YSYEKL. This CDR3 comprises 15 residues.

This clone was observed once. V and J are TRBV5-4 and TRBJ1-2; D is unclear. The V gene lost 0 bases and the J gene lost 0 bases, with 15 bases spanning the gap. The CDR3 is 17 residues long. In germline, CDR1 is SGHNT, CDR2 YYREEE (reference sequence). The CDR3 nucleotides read TGTGCCAGCAGCTTGGCACGGGGAACAGAAACTAACTATGGCTACACCTTC. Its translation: CASSLARGTETNYGYTF.

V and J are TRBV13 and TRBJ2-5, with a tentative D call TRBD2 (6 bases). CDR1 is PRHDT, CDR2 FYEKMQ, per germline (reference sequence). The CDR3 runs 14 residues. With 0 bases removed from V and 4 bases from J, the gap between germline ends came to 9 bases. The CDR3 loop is CASSLGVGGETQYF. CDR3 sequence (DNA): TGTGCCAGCAGCTTAGGTGTCGGGGGAGAGACCCAGTACTTC. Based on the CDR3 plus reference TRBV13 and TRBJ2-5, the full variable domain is AAGVIQSPRHLIKEKRETATLKCYPIPRHDTVYWYQQGPGQDPQFLISFYEKMQSDKGSIPDRFSAQQFSDYHSELNMSSLELGDSALYFCASSLGVGGETQYFGPGTRLLVL.

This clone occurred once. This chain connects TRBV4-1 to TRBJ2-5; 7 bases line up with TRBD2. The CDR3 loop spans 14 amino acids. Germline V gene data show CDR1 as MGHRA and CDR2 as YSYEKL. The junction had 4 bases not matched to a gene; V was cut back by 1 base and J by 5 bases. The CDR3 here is CASSQGWGGETQYF. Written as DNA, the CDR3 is TGCGCCAGCAGCCAAGGATGGGGAGGGGAGACCCAGTACTTC.

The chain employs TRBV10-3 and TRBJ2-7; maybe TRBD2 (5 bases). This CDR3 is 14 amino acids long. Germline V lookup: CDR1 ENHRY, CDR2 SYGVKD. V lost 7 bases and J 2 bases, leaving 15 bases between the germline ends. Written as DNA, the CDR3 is TGTGCCATCACCGCCTCCCCGGGAACCTACGAGCAGTACTTC. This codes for CAITASPGTYEQYF.

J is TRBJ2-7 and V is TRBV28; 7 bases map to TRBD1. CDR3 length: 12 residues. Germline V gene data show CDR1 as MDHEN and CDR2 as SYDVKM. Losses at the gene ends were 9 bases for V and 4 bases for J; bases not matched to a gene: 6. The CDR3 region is CASRGTDYEQYF. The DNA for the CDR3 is TGTGCCAGTAGAGGGACAGATTACGAGCAGTACTTC.

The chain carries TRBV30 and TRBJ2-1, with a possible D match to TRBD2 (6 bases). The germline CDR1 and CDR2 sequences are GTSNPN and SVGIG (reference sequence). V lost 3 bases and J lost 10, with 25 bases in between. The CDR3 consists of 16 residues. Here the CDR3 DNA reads TGTGCCTGGAGCCTCCCGGGCAGGTACTCTGGGGGGGAGCAGTTCTTC. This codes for CAWSLPGRYSGGEQFF.

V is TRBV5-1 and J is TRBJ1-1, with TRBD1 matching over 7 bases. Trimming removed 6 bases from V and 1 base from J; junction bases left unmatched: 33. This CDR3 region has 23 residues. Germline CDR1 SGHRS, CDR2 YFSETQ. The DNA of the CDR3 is TGCGCCAGCACGAAGGACAGGAGGAGATCGCCTCTTGCATTAAAAGACAAGAACACTGAAGCTTTCTTT. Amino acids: CASTKDRRRSPLALKDKNTEAFF.

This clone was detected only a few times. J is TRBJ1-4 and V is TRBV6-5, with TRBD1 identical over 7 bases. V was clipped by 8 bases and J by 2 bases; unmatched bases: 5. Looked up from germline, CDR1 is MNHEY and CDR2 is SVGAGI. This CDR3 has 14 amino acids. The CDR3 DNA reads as TGTGCCAGCCGCAGGGGGTGGACTAATGAAAAACTGTTTTTT. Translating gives CASRRGWTNEKLFF.

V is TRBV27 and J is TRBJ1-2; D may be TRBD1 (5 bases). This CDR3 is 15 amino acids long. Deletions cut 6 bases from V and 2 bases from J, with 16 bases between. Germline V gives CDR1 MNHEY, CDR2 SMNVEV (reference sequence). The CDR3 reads CASRIGGNENYGYTF. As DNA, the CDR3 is TGTGCCAGCAGGATCGGGGGGAATGAAAACTATGGCTACACCTTC.

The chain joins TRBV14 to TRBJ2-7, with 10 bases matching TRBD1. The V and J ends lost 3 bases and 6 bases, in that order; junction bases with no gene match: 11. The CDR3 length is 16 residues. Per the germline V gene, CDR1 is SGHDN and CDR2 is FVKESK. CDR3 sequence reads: CASSQEEGQGFREQYF. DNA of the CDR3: TGTGCCAGCAGCCAGGAGGAGGGACAGGGGTTCCGCGAGCAGTACTTC.

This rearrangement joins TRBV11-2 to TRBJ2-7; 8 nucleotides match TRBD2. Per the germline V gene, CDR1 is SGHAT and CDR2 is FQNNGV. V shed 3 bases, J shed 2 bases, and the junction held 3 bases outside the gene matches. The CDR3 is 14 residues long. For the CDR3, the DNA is TGTGCCAGCAGCTTCCTACTAGCGGCCTACGAGCAGTACTTC. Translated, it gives CASSFLLAAYEQYF.

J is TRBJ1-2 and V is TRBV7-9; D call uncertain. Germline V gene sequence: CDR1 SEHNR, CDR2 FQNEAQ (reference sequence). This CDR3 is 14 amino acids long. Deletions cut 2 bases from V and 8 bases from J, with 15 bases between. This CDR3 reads CASSLFSGIPGYTF. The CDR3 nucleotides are TGTGCCAGCAGCTTATTCTCGGGGATTCCAGGCTACACCTTC.

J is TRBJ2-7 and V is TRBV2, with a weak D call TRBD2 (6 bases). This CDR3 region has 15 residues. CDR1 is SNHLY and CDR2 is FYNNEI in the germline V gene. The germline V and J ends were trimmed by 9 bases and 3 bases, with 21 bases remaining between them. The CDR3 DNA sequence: TGTGCCAGTACTATCGAGGTAGCGGCAAACTACGAGCAGTACTTC. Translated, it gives CASTIEVAANYEQYF.

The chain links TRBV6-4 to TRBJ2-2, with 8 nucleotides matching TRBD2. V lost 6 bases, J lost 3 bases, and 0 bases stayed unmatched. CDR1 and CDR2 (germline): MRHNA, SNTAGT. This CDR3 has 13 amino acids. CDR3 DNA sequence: TGTGCCAGCAGCGGGAGGGACACCGGGGAGCTGTTTTTT. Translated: CASSGRDTGELFF.